Following are 6 T cell receptor beta chains from one sample sequenced in a study of blood T cell repertoires in COVID-19. Method: immunoSEQ multiplex PCR; TCRdb's copy keeps in-frame clones and lacks some. The sample shows approximately 180,000 clones, approximately 86% of them seen only once. The specimen sequenced was PBMCs or T cells enriched from blood (not recorded which). The origin of the receptors is a woman in her fifties or sixties with acute COVID-19.

The gene calls are TRBV5-1 and TRBJ2-3; TRBD2 matches at 12 bases. Trimming took 4 bases from V and 6 from J; bases not matched to a gene: 3. From germline, CDR1 is SGHRS and CDR2 YFSETQ. The CDR3 totals 14 residues. The CDR3 coding sequence is TGCGCCAGCAGCGGCGGACTAGCGGGGGATACGCAGTATTTT. Translating it yields CASSGGLAGDTQYF.

The CDR3 loop is CASSSRPGQGVTPLHF. The CDR3 bases are TGTGCCAGCAGCTCCCGGCCGGGACAGGGGGTCACACCCCTCCACTTT. The V and J genes are TRBV7-8 and TRBJ1-6; TRBD1 matches at 11 bases. Germline values: CDR1 SGHVS, CDR2 FQNEAQ. This CDR3 is 16 amino acids long. Unmatched junction bases numbered 10, after V lost 4 bases and J lost 11 bases.

This clone turned up a few times. The chain joins TRBV5-1 to TRBJ2-1; 12 nucleotides match TRBD2. The CDR3 is made up of 15 amino acids. CDR1 and CDR2 (germline): SGHRS, YFSETQ. V lost 5 bases and J lost 7; bases outside the gene matches: 7. This chain's CDR3 is CASRLAGGPRNEQFF. For the CDR3, the DNA is TGCGCCAGCAGGCTAGCGGGAGGGCCGAGAAATGAGCAGTTCTTC. The full variable domain, rest sourced from reference TRBV5-1 and TRBJ2-1, is KAGVTQTPRYLIKTRGQQVTLSCSPISGHRSVSWYQQTPGQGLQFLFEYFSETQRNKGNFPGRFSGRQFSNSRSEMNVSTLELGDSALYLCASRLAGGPRNEQFFGPGTRLTVL.

This clone was seen only a few times. The chain uses TRBV6-5 and TRBJ2-1; D ambiguous. V lost 4 bases to trimming and J lost 4 bases, with 14 bases between them. The V gene's germline CDR1 is MNHEY and CDR2 SVGAGI. The CDR3 covers 15 residues. In DNA form, the CDR3 reads TGTGCCAGCAGTTCCGGGTCAGCCGTTTACAATGAGCAGTTCTTC. Protein product: CASSSGSAVYNEQFF.

The V gene is TRBV6-4, the J gene TRBJ2-3; a weak D match, TRBD1 (6 bases). Trimming removed 6 bases from V and 2 bases from J, with 12 bases in between. Looked up from germline, CDR1 is MRHNA and CDR2 is SNTAGT. This CDR3 is 14 amino acids long. The CDR3 nucleotides read TGTGCCAGCAGCCGCGACAGGAACACAGATACGCAGTATTTT. It yields the protein CASSRDRNTDTQYF.

This clone was detected only once. The J gene is TRBJ1-2, the V gene TRBV4-3; D might be TRBD1 (6 bases). V was trimmed by 1 base and J by 7 bases, leaving 10 bases between them. Germline-derived CDR1 and CDR2 are LGHNA and YSLEER. The CDR3 runs to 13 residues. This chain's CDR3 is CASSQGQDLGYTF. The CDR3 coding sequence is TGCGCCAGCAGCCAAGGACAGGACCTTGGCTACACCTTC.